The 7 T cell receptor beta chains listed next were all sequenced from one sample in a study of TIL therapy for anti-PD-1-resistant metastatic lung cancer. The time point is: pre-treatment sample, taken before nivolumab and TIL therapy. Sequencing used immunoSEQ v3. Using immunoSEQ multiplex PCR, the repertoire was profiled, and TCRdb retains in-frame clones only, with some absent. The data hold 25,000 to 35,000 clones, with 74% observed a single time. The specimen was blood, collected at baseline. Receptor source: a woman between 30 and 79 years old with non-small cell lung cancer.

The rearrangement uses TRBV27 and TRBJ1-2; 8 bases line up with TRBD1. The CDR3 covers 12 residues. V lost 6 bases, J lost 10 bases, and 7 bases stayed unmatched. Germline V CDR1 and CDR2: MNHEY, SMNVEV (reference sequence). The CDR3 DNA sequence: TGTGCCAGCAGCTTACAGGGGGGGGACTACACCTTC. Translated, it gives CASSLQGGDYTF.

This chain uses TRBV7-2 with TRBJ2-7, with D hard to call. CDR1 and CDR2 from the germline V gene are SGHTA and FQGNSA. V lost 1 base to trimming and J lost 0 bases, with 4 bases between them. The CDR3 is 13 residues long. The CDR3 loop is CASSLDYSYEQYF. CDR3 bases: TGTGCCAGCAGCTTAGACTACTCCTACGAGCAGTACTTC.

The chain carries TRBV7-9 and TRBJ2-2, with 8 bases that match TRBD2. The CDR3 has 15 amino acids. Germline V lookup: CDR1 SEHNR, CDR2 FQNEAQ (reference sequence). Trimming removed 7 bases from V and 5 bases from J; junction bases left unmatched: 9. In DNA, the CDR3 is TGTGCCAGCACCGACAGCGGGAGTAATACCGGGGAGCTGTTTTTT. Amino acid sequence: CASTDSGSNTGELFF.

There are a few counts of this clone. The chain links TRBV2 to TRBJ2-7; perhaps TRBD2 as D (6 bases). The CDR3 covers 16 residues. Germline CDR1 reads SNHLY; CDR2 reads FYNNEI. V dropped 6 bases and J dropped 2 bases, with 20 bases sitting between them. The DNA for the CDR3 is TGTGCCAGCAGAAAAATGGGGCTAGCGAATACCTACGAGCAGTACTTC. Protein sequence: CASRKMGLANTYEQYF.

The chain has TRBV27 and TRBJ1-5; TRBD1 is a possible D gene (5 bases). The germline V and J ends were trimmed by 1 base and 7 bases, with 8 bases remaining between them. Per the germline V gene, CDR1 is MNHEY and CDR2 is SMNVEV (reference sequence). This CDR3 contains 13 residues. This CDR3 is CASSLFGGQPQHF. The DNA of the CDR3 is TGTGCCAGCAGTTTATTCGGGGGGCAGCCCCAGCATTTT.

This clone appeared a single time. The chain has TRBV19 and TRBJ2-2, with TRBD1 matching 12 bases. The CDR3 is 17 residues long. Germline CDR1 and CDR2: LNHDA and SQIVND (reference sequence). The J segment lost 4 bases and the V segment lost 3 bases, leaving 6 bases of the junction unmatched. CDR3 nucleotides: TGTGCCAGTAGTATCCTCGGGACAGGGGGCATCACCGGGGAGCTGTTTTTT. This translates into CASSILGTGGITGELFF.

V is TRBV6-5 and J is TRBJ1-3; the D is unclear. Trimming cost V 7 bases and J 4 bases, with 17 bases left between them. The CDR3 has 15 amino acids. Germline V gene data show CDR1 as MNHEY and CDR2 as SVGAGI. For the CDR3, the DNA is TGTGCCAGCATCCCAGTAGGTGCTGCCGGAAACACCATATATTTT. Amino acids: CASIPVGAAGNTIYF.